This TCR beta chain stems from a study of human T cells and chemical hapten exposure (dated by TCRdb to 2020 to 2023). With regard to the full study: For sensitization, 2% DPC in acetone was applied to a 2 cm by 2 cm area of upper inner arm skin. Patients additionally received weekly therapeutic DPC doses to the scalp throughout the approximately 25-week study period. Patch testing on the upper back used Finn chambers containing 0.01% DPC, with scoring done after 6 days according to International Contact Dermatitis Research Group standards. Most of the patients in the cohort were female, and the cohort covered alopecia areata with under or over 50% scalp involvement, alopecia totalis and alopecia universalis. Libraries were pooled for sequencing, and per-sample TCR yields varied mainly because of small differences in library volumes within the pool. This study followed changes in the peripheral blood TCR repertoire in vivo during primary and secondary sensitization of alopecia patients to the hapten diphenylcyclopropenone (DPC). Blood samples were taken from patients before sensitization (week 0) and then at 2, 6 and about 24 weeks after DPC sensitization. Blood for TCR sequencing was provided by twenty-nine alopecia patients at one to four time points (pre-sensitization, 2, 6 and 24 weeks). The investigation overall reported the following: No change with DPC sensitization was found in the number of TCRs above 1 in 1000 frequency, and no evidence of global repertoire structure alterations was found. Because every patient had alopecia, a presumed autoimmune disease, the patients' immune response might differ from that of healthy individuals. Compared with pre-sensitization or healthy control sets, expanded TCRs formed significantly more large CDR3 similarity clusters, which is consistent with antigen-driven responses. Patch test score was positively correlated with the number of PT1 expanded TCRs, with significance at thresholds 8, 16 and 32 but not at 4. After repeated subsampling, the strength of the expansion versus patch-test correlation and the threshold at which it became significant changed.

In regard to this clonotype: Its antigen remains unidentified. Nothing much larger sits one base from this clone, and base qualities are not available.

Relative to germline, V is missing 8 bases and J is missing 4 bases, with 7 bases of the junction outside any gene match. The CDR3 measures 13 amino acids from cysteine to phenylalanine. The entry retains the CDR3 DNA only, 39 bases that are in frame from base 1. CDR1 SNHLY and CDR2 FYNNEI are derived from the germline V gene. Sample time point, as interpreted from the label and publication: pre-sensitization, week 0. The treatment or condition label here, explained by the study, means: therapeutic diphenylcyclopropenone sensitization with weekly scalp DPC. At each patch-test visit, blood was drawn before the patch test was applied. Eligible patients were aged 18 to 70, diagnosed with alopecia, deemed suitable for DPC therapy, and excluded if pregnant. Total RNA was extracted from unfractionated whole blood collected in Tempus Blood RNA tubes. The library was made by RACE. Sequencing instrument: NextSeq 500. Library preparation attached unique molecular identifiers to individual cDNA molecules for quantitative, reproducible TCR counting. Each blood RNA sample was used to sequence both TCR alpha and TCR beta chains. From the authors' description of their analysis: A median of roughly 99,000 TCRs per sample was observed, with a range of roughly 23,224 to 700,000. The Decombinator software suite was used to annotate V, J and CDR3 in the TCR reads. To make PS versus PT1 abundance plots, every sample was subsampled to the same number of TCRs (28,000). Expanded TCRs were defined as absent before sensitization and observed at least eight times at the 2-week time point. TCRdb trimmed public reads at Q25 via fastp, called clones via MiXCR and kept in-frame beta chains. Identical CDR3 proteins give one entry, which carries the most common genes and DNA. The V and J calls come from TCRdb's annotation, not from the publication. Present in this sample are about 260,000 distinct CDR3 sequences, approximately 8.4% of which were seen just once. The top ten clonotypes cover under 2.5% of the sample.

The sequences come from whole blood, collected in connection with sensitization to the hapten diphenylcyclopropenone (DPC). This receptor was identified in a woman aged 35 to 49 with alopecia areata. Some clones in this sample may be carry-over from other donors' samples. The V and J segments used are TRBV2 and TRBJ1-2, and 7 junction bases match TRBD1. The DNA sequence is as follows: TGTGCCAGCCTAGGACAGGCCGGCTATGGCTACACCTTC. The translation is CASLGQAGYGYTF.